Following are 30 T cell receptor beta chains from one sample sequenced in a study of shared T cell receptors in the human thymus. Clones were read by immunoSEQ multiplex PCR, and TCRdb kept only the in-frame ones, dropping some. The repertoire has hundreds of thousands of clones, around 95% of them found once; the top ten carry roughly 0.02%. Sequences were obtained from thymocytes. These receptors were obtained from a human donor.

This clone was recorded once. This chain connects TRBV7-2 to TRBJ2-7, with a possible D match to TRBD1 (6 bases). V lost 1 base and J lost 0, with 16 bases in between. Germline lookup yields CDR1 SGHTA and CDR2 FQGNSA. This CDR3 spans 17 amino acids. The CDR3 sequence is CASSLEGGTGSSYEQYF. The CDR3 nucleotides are TGTGCCAGCAGCTTAGAAGGGGGTACAGGGAGCTCCTACGAGCAGTACTTC.

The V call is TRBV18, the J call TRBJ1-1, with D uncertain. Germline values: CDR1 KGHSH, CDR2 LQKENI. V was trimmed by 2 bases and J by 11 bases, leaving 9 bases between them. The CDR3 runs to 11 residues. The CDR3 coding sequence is TGTGCCAGCTCACCAGGACTGAAGGCTTTCTTT. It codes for CASSPGLKAFF.

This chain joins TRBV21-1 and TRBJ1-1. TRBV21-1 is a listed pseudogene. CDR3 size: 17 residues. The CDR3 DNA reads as TGTGCCAGCAGCAAAATTCGCGGGCTAGGGGTGGCCACTGAAGCTTTCTTT. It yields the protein CASSKIRGLGVATEAFF.

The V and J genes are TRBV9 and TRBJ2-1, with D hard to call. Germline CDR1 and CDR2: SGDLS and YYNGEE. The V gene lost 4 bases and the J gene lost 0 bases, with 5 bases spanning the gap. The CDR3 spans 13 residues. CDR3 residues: CASSPISYNEQFF. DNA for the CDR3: TGTGCCAGCAGCCCCATCTCCTACAATGAGCAGTTCTTC. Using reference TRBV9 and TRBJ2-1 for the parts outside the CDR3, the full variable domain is DSGVTQTPKHLITATGQRVTLRCSPRSGDLSVYWYQQSLDQGLQFLIQYYNGEERAKGNILERFSAQQFPDLHSELNLSSLELGDSALYFCASSPISYNEQFFGPGTRLTVL.

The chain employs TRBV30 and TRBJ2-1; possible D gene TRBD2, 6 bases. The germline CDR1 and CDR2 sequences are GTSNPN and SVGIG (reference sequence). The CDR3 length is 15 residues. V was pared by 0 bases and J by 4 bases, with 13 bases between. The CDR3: CAWSVRSSEYNEQFF. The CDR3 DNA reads TGTGCCTGGAGTGTACGGTCTAGCGAATACAATGAGCAGTTCTTC.

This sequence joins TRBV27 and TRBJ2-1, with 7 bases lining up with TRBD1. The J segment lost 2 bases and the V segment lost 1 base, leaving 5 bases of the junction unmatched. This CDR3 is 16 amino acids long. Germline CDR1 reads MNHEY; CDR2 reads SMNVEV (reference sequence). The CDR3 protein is CASSLYRTGPYNEQFF. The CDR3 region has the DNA TGTGCCAGCAGTTTATATAGGACAGGCCCCTACAATGAGCAGTTCTTC.

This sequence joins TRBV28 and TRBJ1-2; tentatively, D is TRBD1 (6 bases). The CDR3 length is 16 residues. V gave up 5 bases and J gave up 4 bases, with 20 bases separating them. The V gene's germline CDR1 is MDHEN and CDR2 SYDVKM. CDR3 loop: CASSRAGALRTYGYTF. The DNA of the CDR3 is TGTGCCAGCAGTCGGGCGGGGGCCTTACGAACCTATGGCTACACCTTC.

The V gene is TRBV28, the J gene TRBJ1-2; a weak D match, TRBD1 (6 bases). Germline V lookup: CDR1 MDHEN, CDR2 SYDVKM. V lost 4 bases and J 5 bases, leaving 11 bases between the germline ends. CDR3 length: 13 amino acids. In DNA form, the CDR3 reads TGTGCCAGCAGTTCGGACAGTGGGTATGGCTACACCTTC. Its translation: CASSSDSGYGYTF.

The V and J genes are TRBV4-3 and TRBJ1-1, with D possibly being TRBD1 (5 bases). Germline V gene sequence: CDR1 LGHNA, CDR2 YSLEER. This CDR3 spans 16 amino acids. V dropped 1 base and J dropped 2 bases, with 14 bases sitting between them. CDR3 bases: TGCGCCAGCAGCCAAGGGACACCGAGCTTCAACACTGAAGCTTTCTTT. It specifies CASSQGTPSFNTEAFF.

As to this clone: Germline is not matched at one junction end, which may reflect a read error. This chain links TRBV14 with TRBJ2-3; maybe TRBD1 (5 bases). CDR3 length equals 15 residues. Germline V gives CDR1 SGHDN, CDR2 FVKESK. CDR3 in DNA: TGTGCCACCAGCCAACAGGATCCCCAACCAGATACGCAGTATTTT. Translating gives CATSQQDPQPDTQYF.

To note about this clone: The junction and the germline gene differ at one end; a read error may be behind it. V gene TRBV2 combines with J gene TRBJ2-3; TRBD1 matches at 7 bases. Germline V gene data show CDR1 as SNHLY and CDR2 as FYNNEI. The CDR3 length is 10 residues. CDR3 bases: TGTGCCAGCAGTGATCTCCAACAGGGGTTT. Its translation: CASSDLQQGF.

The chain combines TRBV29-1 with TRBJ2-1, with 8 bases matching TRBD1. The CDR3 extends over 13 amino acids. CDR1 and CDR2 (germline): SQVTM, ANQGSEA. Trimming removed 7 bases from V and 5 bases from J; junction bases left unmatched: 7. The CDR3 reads CSAPGGGNNEQFF. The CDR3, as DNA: TGCAGCGCCCCAGGGGGCGGAAACAATGAGCAGTTCTTC.

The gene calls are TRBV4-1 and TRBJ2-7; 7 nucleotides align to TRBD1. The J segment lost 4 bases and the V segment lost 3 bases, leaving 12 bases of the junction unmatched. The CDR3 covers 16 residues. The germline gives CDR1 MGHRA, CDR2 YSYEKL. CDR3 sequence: CASSHAGTADLYEQYF. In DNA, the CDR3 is TGCGCCAGCAGCCATGCCGGGACAGCGGATCTATACGAGCAGTACTTC.

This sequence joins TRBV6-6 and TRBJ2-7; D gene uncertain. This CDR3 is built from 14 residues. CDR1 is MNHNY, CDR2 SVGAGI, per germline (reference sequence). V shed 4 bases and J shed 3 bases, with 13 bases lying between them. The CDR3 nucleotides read TGTGCCAGCAGTTGGGTAGCCAAAGTCTACGAGCAGTACTTC. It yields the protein CASSWVAKVYEQYF.

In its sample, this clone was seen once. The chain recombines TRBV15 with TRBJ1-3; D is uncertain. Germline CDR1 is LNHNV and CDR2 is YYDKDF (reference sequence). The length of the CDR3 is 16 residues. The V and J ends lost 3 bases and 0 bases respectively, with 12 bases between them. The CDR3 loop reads CATSRPGPRSGNTIYF. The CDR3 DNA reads TGTGCCACCAGCAGGCCCGGACCCCGCTCTGGAAACACCATATATTTT.

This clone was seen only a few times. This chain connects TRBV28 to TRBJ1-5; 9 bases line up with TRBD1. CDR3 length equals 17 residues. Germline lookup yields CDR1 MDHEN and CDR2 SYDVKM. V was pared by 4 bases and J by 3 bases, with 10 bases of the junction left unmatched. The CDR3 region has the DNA TGTGCCAGCAGTTCAAACAGGGGGCGCGTATACAATCAGCCCCAGCATTTT. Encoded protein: CASSSNRGRVYNQPQHF. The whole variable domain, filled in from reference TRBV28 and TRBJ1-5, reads DVKVTQSSRYLVKRTGEKVFLECVQDMDHENMFWYRQDPGLGLRLIYFSYDVKMKEKGDIPEGYSVSREKKERFSLILESASTNQTSMYLCASSSNRGRVYNQPQHFGDGTRLSIL.

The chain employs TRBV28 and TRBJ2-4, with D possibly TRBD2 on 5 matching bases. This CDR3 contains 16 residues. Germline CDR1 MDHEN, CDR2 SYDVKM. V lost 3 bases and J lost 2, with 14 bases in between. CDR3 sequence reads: CASSFRGGSTKNIQYF. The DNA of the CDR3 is TGTGCCAGCAGTTTTCGGGGTGGGAGTACCAAAAACATTCAGTACTTC.

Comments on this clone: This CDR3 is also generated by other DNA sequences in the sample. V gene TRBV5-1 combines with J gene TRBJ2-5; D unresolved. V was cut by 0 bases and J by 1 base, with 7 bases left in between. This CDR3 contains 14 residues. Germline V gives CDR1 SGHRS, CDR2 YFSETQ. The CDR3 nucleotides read TGCGCCAGCAGCTTGGCGGCAGCCCAAGAGACCCAGTACTTC. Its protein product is CASSLAAAQETQYF.

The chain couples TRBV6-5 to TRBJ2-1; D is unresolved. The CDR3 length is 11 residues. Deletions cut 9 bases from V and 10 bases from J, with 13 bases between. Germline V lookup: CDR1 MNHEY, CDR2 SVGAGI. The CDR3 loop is CASGVPWEQFF. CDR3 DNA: TGTGCCAGTGGTGTCCCTTGGGAGCAGTTCTTC.

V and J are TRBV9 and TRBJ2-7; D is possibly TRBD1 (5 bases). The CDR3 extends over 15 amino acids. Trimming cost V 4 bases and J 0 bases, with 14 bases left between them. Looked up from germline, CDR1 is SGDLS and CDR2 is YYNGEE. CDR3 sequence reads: CASSLRQGHSYEQYF. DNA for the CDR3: TGTGCCAGCAGCTTAAGGCAGGGCCACTCCTACGAGCAGTACTTC.

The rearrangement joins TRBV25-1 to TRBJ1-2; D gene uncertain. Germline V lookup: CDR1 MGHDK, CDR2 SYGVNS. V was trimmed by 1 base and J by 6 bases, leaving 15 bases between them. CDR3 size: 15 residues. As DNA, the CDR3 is TGTGCCAGCAGTGAATCGTCCCCAGATCCGGATGGCTACACCTTC. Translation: CASSESSPDPDGYTF.

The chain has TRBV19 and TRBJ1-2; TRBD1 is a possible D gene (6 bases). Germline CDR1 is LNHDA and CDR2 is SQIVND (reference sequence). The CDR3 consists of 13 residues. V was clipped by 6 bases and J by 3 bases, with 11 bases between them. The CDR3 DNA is TGTGCCAGTAGACAGGGAGGGGACTATGGCTACACCTTC. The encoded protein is CASRQGGDYGYTF.

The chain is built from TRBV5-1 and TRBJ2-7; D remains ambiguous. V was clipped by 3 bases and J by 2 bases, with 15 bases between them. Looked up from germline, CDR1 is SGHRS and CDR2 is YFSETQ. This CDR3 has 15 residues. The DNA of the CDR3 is TGCGCCAGCAGCTACGGGCCTGTTGGAACCTACGAGCAGTACTTC. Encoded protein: CASSYGPVGTYEQYF. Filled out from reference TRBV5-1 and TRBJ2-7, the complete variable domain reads KAGVTQTPRYLIKTRGQQVTLSCSPISGHRSVSWYQQTPGQGLQFLFEYFSETQRNKGNFPGRFSGRQFSNSRSEMNVSTLELGDSALYLCASSYGPVGTYEQYFGPGTRLTVT.

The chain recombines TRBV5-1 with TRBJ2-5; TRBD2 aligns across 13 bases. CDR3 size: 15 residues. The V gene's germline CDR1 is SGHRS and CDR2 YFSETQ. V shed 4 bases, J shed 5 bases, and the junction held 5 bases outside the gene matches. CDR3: CASSRGLAGAETQYF. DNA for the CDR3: TGCGCCAGCAGCCGTGGACTAGCGGGAGCGGAGACCCAGTACTTC.

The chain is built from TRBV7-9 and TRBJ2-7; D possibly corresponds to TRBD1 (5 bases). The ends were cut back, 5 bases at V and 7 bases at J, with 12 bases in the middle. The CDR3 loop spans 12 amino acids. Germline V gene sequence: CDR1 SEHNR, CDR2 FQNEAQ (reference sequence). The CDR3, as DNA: TGTGCCAGCAGCCCCCTCCCAGGGGAGCAGTACTTC. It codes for CASSPLPGEQYF. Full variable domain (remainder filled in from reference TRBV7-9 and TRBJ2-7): DTGVSQNPRHKITKRGQNVTFRCDPISEHNRLYWYRQTLGQGPEFLTYFQNEAQLEKSRLLSDRFSAERPKGSFSTLEIQRTEQGDSAMYLCASSPLPGEQYFGPGTRLTVT.

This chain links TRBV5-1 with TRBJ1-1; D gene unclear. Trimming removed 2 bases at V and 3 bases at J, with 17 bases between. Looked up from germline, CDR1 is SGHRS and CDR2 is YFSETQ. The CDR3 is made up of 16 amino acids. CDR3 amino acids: CASSFIPLAADTEAFF. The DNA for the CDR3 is TGCGCCAGCAGCTTCATCCCCCTGGCGGCAGACACTGAAGCTTTCTTT.

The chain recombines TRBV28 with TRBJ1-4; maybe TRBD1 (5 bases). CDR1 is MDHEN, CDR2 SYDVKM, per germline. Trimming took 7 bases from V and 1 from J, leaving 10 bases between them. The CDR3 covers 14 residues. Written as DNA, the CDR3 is TGTGCCAGCAACCCGACAGAAACTAATGAAAAACTGTTTTTT. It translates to CASNPTETNEKLFF.

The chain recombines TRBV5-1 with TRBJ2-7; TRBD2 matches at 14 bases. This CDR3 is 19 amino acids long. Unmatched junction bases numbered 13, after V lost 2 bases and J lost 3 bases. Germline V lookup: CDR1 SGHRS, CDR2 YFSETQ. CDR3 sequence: CASSFGTSGSFPPSYEQYF. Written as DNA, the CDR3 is TGCGCCAGCAGCTTTGGGACTAGCGGGAGTTTTCCCCCGAGCTACGAGCAGTACTTC.

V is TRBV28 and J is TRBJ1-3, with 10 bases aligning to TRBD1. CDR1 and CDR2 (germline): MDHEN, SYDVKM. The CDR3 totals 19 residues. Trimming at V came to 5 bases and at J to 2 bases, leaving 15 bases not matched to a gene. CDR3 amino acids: CASSAGTGDACLPGNTIYF. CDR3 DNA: TGTGCCAGCAGTGCAGGGACAGGGGATGCCTGTCTTCCTGGAAACACCATATATTTT.

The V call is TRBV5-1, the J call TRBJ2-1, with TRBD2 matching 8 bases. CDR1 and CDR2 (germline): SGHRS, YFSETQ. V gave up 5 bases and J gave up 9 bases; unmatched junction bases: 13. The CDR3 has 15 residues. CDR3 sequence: CASRECREGPSEQFF. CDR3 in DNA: TGCGCCAGCAGGGAGTGCCGGGAGGGCCCAAGTGAGCAGTTCTTC.